This T cell receptor beta chain was sequenced for a study of T cell responses to AZD1222 COVID-19 vaccine. A word on this clone: The antigen remains undetermined.

Study conclusions and caveats: Targeting of unmutated variant regions was reportedly seen in nearly half of spike-specific TCRs.

TCRdb keeps only in-frame clones here, not all; method: immunoSEQ multiplex PCR. This table holds 150,000 to 200,000 clones, approximately 90% found once. The CDR3 contains 18 residues. CDR1 MNHEY and CDR2 SMNVEV come from the germline V gene (reference sequence). V was clipped by 5 bases and J by 4 bases; unmatched bases: 18. This sequence originates from an adult in good health. The chain combines TRBV27 with TRBJ2-3; TRBD2 matches at 7 bases. Sequenced here: peripheral blood, sampled on day 0 of AZD1222 vaccination. The chain's CDR3 is CASSPPPHWRERADTQYF. CDR3 bases: TGTGCCAGCAGTCCTCCCCCCCACTGGCGGGAGCGGGCAGATACGCAGTATTTT.